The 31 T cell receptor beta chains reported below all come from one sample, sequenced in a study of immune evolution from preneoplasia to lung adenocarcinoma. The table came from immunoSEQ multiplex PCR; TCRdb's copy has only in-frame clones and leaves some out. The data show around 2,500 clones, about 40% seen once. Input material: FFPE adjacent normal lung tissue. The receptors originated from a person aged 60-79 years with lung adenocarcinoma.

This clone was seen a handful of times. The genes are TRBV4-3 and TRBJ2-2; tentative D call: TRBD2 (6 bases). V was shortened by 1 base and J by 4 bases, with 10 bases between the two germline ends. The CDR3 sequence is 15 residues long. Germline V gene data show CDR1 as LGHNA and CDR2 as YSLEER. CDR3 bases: TGCGCCAGCAGCCAAGCCAGGGACTTCACCGGGGAGCTGTTTTTT. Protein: CASSQARDFTGELFF.

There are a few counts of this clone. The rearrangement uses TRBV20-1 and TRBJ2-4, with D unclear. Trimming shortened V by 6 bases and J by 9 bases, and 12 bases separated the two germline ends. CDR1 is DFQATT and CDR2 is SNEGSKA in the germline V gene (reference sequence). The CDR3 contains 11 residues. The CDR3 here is CSAEWSAIQYF. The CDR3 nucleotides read TGCAGTGCGGAGTGGTCAGCCATTCAGTACTTC.

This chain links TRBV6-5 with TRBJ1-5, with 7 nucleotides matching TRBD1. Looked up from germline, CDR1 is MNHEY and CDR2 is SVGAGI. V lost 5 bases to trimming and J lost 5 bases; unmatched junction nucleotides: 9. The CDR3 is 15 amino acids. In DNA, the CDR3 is TGTGCCAGCAGTATGACGACAGGGTCGGATCAGCCCCAGCATTTT. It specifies CASSMTTGSDQPQHF.

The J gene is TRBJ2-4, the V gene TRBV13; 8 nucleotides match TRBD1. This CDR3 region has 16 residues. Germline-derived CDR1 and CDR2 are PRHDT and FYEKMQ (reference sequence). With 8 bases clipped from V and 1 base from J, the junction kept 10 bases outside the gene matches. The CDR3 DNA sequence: TGTGCCAGCTCACACAGGGGGGCCCTGGCCAAAAACATTCAGTACTTC. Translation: CASSHRGALAKNIQYF.

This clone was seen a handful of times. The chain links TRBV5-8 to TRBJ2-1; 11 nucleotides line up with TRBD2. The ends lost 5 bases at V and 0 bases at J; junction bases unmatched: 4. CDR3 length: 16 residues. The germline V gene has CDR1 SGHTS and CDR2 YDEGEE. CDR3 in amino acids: CASRPSGRTSYNEQFF. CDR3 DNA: TGTGCCAGCAGGCCTAGCGGGAGGACCTCCTACAATGAGCAGTTCTTC.

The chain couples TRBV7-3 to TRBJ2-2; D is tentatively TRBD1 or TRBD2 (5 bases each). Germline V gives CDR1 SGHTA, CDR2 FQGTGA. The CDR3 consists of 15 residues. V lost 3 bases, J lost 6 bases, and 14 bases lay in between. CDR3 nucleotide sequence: TGTGCCAGCAGCTTGGGCAGGGACGGGGCCGGGGAGCTGTTTTTT. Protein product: CASSLGRDGAGELFF.

The CDR3 here is CASSQEDRSGNTIYF. The CDR3 DNA is TGTGCCAGCAGCCAAGAGGACAGATCTGGAAACACCATATATTTT. The chain links TRBV4-2 to TRBJ1-3, with D possibly TRBD1 on 6 matching bases. The V gene lost 0 bases and the J gene lost 1 base, with 7 bases spanning the gap. CDR1 LGHNA and CDR2 YNFKEQ come from the germline V gene. CDR3 length equals 15 residues.

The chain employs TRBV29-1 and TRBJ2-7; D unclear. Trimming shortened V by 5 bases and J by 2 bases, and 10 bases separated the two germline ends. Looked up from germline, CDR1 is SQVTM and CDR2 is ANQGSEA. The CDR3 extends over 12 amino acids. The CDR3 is CSVIPDTYEQYF. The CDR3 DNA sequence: TGCAGCGTTATTCCAGACACCTACGAGCAGTACTTC.

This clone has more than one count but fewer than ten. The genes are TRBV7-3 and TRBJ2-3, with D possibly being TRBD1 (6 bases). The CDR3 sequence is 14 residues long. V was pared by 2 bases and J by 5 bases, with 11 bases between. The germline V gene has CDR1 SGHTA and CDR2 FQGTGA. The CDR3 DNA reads TGTGCCAGCAGCTTAGGGCAGGGGATAGATACGCAGTATTTT. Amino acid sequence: CASSLGQGIDTQYF.

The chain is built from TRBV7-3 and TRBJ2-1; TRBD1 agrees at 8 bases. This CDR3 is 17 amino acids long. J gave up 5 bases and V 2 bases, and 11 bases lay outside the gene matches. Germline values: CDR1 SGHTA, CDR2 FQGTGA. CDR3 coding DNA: TGTGCCAGCAGCTTAGTTGACGGGACAGGTGCCCACAATGAGCAGTTCTTC. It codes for CASSLVDGTGAHNEQFF.

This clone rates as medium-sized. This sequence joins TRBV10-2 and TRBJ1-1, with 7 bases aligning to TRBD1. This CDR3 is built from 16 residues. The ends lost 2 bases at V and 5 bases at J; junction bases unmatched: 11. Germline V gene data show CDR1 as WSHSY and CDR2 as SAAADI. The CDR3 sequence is CASSENKNRGRTEAFF. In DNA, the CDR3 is TGCGCCAGCAGTGAGAACAAGAACAGGGGACGTACTGAAGCTTTCTTT.

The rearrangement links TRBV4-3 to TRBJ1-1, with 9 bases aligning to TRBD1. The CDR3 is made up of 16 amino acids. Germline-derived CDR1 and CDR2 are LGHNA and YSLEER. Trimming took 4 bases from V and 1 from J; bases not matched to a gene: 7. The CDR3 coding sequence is TGCGCCAGCAGCCCTGGGACAGGGAGAAAGAACACTGAAGCTTTCTTT. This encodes CASSPGTGRKNTEAFF.

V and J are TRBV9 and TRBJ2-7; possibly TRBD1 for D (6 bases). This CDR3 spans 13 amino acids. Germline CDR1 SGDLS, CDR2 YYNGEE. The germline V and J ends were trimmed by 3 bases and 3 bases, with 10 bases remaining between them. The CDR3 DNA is TGTGCCAGCAGCGCAGGGACAAACTACGAGCAGTACTTC. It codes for CASSAGTNYEQYF.

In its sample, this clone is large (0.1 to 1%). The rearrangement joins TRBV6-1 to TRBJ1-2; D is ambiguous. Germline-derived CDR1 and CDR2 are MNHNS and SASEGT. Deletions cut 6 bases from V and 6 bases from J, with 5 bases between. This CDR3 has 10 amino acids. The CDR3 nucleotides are TGTGCCAGCAGGGAGGATGGCTACACCTTC. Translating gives CASREDGYTF.

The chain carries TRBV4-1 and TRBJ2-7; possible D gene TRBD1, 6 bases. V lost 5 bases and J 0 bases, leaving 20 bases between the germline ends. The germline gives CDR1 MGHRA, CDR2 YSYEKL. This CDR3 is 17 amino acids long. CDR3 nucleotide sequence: TGCGCCAGCAGCTCCCCTCCCGAACAGGGACCCTCCTACGAGCAGTACTTC. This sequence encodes CASSSPPEQGPSYEQYF.

Written as DNA, the CDR3 is TGTGCCAGCAGCATGGGACTAGCGGAAAACATTCAGTACTTC. It specifies CASSMGLAENIQYF. V and J are TRBV7-2 and TRBJ2-4; 11 nucleotides align to TRBD2. V trimming: 5 bases; J trimming: 5 bases; junction bases outside the gene matches: 2. Germline V gene data show CDR1 as SGHTA and CDR2 as FQGNSA. The CDR3 covers 14 residues.

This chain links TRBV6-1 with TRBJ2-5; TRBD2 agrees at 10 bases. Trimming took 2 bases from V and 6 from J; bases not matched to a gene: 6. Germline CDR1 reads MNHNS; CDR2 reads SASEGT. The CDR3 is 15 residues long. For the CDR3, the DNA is TGTGCCAGCAGTGAATCTAGCGGGGGCGGGAAGACCCAGTACTTC. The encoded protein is CASSESSGGGKTQYF.

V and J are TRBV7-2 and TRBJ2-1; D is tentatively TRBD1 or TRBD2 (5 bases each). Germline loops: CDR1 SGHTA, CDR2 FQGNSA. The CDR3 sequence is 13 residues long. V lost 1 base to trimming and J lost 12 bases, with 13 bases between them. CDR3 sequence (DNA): TGTGCCAGCAGCTTAGGTGGGGACCCCAGGCAGTTCTTC. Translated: CASSLGGDPRQFF.

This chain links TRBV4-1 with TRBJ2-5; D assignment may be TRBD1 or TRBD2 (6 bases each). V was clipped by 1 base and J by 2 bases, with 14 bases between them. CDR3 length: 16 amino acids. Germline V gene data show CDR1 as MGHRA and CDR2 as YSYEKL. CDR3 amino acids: CASSQGGGGPQETQYF. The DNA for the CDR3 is TGCGCCAGCAGCCAAGGTGGTGGGGGGCCTCAAGAGACCCAGTACTTC.

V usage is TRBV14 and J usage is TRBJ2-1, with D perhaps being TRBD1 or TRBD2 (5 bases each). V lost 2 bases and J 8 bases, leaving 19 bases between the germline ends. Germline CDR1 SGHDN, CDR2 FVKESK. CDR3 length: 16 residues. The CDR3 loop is CASSQYRGTMAYEQFF. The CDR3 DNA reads TGTGCCAGCAGCCAATACCGGGGCACGATGGCCTATGAGCAGTTCTTC.

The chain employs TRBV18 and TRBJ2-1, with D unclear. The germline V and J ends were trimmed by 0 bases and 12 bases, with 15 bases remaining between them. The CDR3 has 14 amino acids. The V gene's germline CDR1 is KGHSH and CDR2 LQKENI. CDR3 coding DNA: TGTGCCAGCTCACCACCGGGTCAGCTGCTTGCGCAGTTCTTC. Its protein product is CASSPPGQLLAQFF.

The CDR3 loop is CASSLGDRGHTEAFF. Here the CDR3 DNA reads TGCGCCAGCAGCTTGGGTGACAGGGGTCACACTGAAGCTTTCTTT. The rearrangement joins TRBV5-1 to TRBJ1-1; 8 bases fit TRBD1. CDR1 and CDR2 from the germline V gene are SGHRS and YFSETQ. V trimming: 0 bases; J trimming: 3 bases; junction bases outside the gene matches: 4. The CDR3 totals 15 residues. Supplemented by reference TRBV5-1 and TRBJ1-1, the full variable domain reads KAGVTQTPRYLIKTRGQQVTLSCSPISGHRSVSWYQQTPGQGLQFLFEYFSETQRNKGNFPGRFSGRQFSNSRSEMNVSTLELGDSALYLCASSLGDRGHTEAFFGQGTRLTVV.

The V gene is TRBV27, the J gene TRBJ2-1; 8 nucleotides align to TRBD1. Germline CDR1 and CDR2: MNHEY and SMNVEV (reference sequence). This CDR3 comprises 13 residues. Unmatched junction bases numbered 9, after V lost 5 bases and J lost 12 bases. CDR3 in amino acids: CASSDPGQGGQFF. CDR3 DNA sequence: TGTGCCAGCAGTGACCCAGGACAGGGCGGGCAGTTCTTC.

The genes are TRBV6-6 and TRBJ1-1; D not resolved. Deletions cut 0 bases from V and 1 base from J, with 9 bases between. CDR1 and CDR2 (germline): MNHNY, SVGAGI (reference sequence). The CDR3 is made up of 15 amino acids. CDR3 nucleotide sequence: TGTGCCAGCAGTTACTCACCCAGAGGGAACACTGAAGCTTTCTTT. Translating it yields CASSYSPRGNTEAFF.

Written as DNA, the CDR3 is TGTGCCAGCAGCCCCGGGACAGGGTACTACAATGAGCAGTTCTTC. Translated, it gives CASSPGTGYYNEQFF. The chain joins TRBV7-9 to TRBJ2-1; TRBD1 agrees at 9 bases. The CDR3 extends over 15 amino acids. Trimming took 5 bases from V and 3 from J; bases not matched to a gene: 5. Germline-derived CDR1 and CDR2 are SEHNR and FQNEAQ (reference sequence).

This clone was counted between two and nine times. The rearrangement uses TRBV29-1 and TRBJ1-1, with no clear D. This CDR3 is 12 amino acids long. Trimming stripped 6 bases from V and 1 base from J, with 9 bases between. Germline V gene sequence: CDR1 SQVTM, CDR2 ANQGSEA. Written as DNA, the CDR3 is TGCAGCGTGGGAGGGCGGAACACTGAAGCTTTCTTT. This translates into CSVGGRNTEAFF.

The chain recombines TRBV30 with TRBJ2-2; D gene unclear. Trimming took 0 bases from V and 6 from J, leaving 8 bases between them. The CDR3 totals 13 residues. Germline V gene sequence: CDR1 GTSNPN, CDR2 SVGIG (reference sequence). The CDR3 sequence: CAWSVYGAGELFF. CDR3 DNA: TGTGCCTGGAGTGTATATGGCGCCGGGGAGCTGTTTTTT.

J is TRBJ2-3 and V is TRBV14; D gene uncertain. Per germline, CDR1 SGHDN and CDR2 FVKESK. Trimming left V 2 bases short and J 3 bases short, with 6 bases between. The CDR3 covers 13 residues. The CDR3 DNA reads TGTGCCAGCAGCCAACAAAGTACAGATACGCAGTATTTT. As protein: CASSQQSTDTQYF.

The CDR3 DNA reads as TGCAGCGTCGCCAGCCGGACAGGAGGCTACGAGCAGTACTTC. Translating gives CSVASRTGGYEQYF. The chain recombines TRBV29-1 with TRBJ2-7; 7 nucleotides match TRBD1. Germline V gene data show CDR1 as SQVTM and CDR2 as ANQGSEA. The V segment lost 6 bases and the J segment 3 bases; nucleotides outside the gene matches: 11. This CDR3 spans 14 amino acids.

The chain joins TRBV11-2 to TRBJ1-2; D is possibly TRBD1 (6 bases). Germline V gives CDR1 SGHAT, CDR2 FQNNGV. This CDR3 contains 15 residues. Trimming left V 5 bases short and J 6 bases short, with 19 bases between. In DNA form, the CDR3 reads TGTGCCAGCAGCGAAGCGGGGAGGACAGTCGATGGCTACACCTTC. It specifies CASSEAGRTVDGYTF. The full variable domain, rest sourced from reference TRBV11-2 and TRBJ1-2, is EAGVAQSPRYKIIEKRQSVAFWCNPISGHATLYWYQQILGQGPKLLIQFQNNGVVDDSQLPKDRFSAERLKGVDSTLKIQPAKLEDSAVYLCASSEAGRTVDGYTFGSGTRLTVV.

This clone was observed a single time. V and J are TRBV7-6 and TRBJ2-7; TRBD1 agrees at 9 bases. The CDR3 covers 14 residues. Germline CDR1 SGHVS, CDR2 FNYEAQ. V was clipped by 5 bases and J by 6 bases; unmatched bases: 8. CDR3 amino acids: CASSTTGTGSEQYF. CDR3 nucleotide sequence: TGTGCCAGCAGCACCACTGGGACAGGGTCCGAGCAGTACTTC.